The 6 T cell receptor beta chains given below trace back to one sample, sequenced in a study of PD-1 blockade in mismatch repair-deficient tumors. The data were produced by immunoSEQ multiplex PCR, yet TCRdb's version contains in-frame clones alone and is incomplete. The sample includes 90,000 to 130,000 clones, about three quarters of them seen just once. Specimen: peripheral blood, collected about 13 months after starting pembrolizumab. These receptors originate from an adult with mismatch repair-deficient cancer.

This clone was seen a few times. The chain is built from TRBV30 and TRBJ2-1, with 11 bases aligning to TRBD1. This CDR3 is 15 amino acids long. V was pared by 3 bases and J by 6 bases, with 7 bases of the junction left unmatched. In germline, CDR1 is GTSNPN, CDR2 SVGIG (reference sequence). For the CDR3, the DNA is TGTGCCTGGAGCCGGGACAGGGGGTTTGGCAATGAGCAGTTCTTC. Translation: CAWSRDRGFGNEQFF. Looking up the rest from reference TRBV30 and TRBJ2-1 gives the full variable domain: SQTIHQWPATLVQPVGSPLSLECTVEGTSNPNLYWYRQAAGRGLQLLFYSVGIGQISSEVPQNLSASRPQDRQFILSSKKLLLSDSGFYLCAWSRDRGFGNEQFFGPGTRLTVL.

In its sample, this clone was seen once. This chain uses TRBV5-1 with TRBJ2-1; TRBD2 agrees at 9 bases. J lost 7 bases, V lost 0 bases, and 8 bases had no gene match. Germline assignment: CDR1 SGHRS and CDR2 YFSETQ. The CDR3 totals 16 residues. The CDR3 sequence: CASSLASGRPGNEQFF. Here the CDR3 DNA reads TGCGCCAGCAGCTTGGCCAGCGGGAGGCCGGGGAATGAGCAGTTCTTC.

The chain combines TRBV27 with TRBJ2-5; TRBD1 aligns across 10 bases. Unmatched junction bases numbered 5, after V lost 2 bases and J lost 5 bases. Germline loops: CDR1 MNHEY, CDR2 SMNVEV (reference sequence). The length of the CDR3 is 15 residues. The CDR3 nucleotides read TGTGCCAGCAGTTTACCCGGGACAGGGGTGGAGACCCAGTACTTC. Residues: CASSLPGTGVETQYF.

Notes on this clone: A read error may produce the germline difference seen at one junction end. The genes are TRBV6-1 and TRBJ2-3; D gene uncertain. Germline lookup yields CDR1 MNHNS and CDR2 SASEGT. The CDR3 extends over 13 amino acids. CDR3 DNA: TGTGCCATCAGTGAGTCTAGCACAGATACGCAGTATTTT. Its protein is CAISESSTDTQYF.

The chain carries TRBV12-5 and TRBJ1-5; no firm D call. The germline V and J ends were trimmed by 6 bases and 7 bases, with 16 bases remaining between them. The CDR3 sequence is 14 residues long. CDR1 LGHNT and CDR2 FRNRAP come from the germline V gene. The CDR3 region is CASGKDSLRQPQHF. CDR3 nucleotides: TGTGCTAGTGGCAAGGACTCCCTGCGACAGCCCCAGCATTTT.

The gene calls are TRBV27 and TRBJ1-5; D unclear. V shed 5 bases and J shed 9 bases, with 14 bases lying between them. CDR3 length: 13 residues. Germline loops: CDR1 MNHEY, CDR2 SMNVEV (reference sequence). The CDR3 loop reads CASSTGFQAPQHF. The CDR3 nucleotides are TGTGCCAGCAGTACGGGTTTCCAAGCGCCCCAGCATTTT.